The clone carrying this T cell receptor beta chain was detected only a few times. What it binds is unknown. Unique molecular identifiers (one per individual cDNA molecule) were attached. MiXCR, applied by TCRdb to the 5' RACE reads, yields one record per CDR3 protein. The sample consists of 100,000 to 130,000 distinct CDR3 sequences, more than 9.5% of them appearing once. The V and J ends lost 6 bases and 4 bases respectively, with 15 bases between them. The germline V gene encodes CDR1 PRHDT and CDR2 FYEKMQ (reference sequence). The CDR3 has 14 amino acids. The sample comes from a study of early T cells in non-severe SARS-CoV-2 infection. Study summary: Chains from this unsorted whole-blood bulk RNA could not be paired. Study-wide findings and caveats: CD4 and private specificities were missed by VDJdb matching, which favored anti-spike CD8 responses.

V usage is TRBV13 and J usage is TRBJ1-1; no clear D. The sequencing input was whole blood. This TCR was sampled from an adult who was a healthcare worker with PCR-confirmed SARS-CoV-2 infection or an uninfected control (not recorded which). This CDR3 reads CASSSMGASTEAFF. In DNA, the CDR3 is TGTGCCAGCAGTTCTATGGGTGCGAGCACTGAAGCTTTCTTT.